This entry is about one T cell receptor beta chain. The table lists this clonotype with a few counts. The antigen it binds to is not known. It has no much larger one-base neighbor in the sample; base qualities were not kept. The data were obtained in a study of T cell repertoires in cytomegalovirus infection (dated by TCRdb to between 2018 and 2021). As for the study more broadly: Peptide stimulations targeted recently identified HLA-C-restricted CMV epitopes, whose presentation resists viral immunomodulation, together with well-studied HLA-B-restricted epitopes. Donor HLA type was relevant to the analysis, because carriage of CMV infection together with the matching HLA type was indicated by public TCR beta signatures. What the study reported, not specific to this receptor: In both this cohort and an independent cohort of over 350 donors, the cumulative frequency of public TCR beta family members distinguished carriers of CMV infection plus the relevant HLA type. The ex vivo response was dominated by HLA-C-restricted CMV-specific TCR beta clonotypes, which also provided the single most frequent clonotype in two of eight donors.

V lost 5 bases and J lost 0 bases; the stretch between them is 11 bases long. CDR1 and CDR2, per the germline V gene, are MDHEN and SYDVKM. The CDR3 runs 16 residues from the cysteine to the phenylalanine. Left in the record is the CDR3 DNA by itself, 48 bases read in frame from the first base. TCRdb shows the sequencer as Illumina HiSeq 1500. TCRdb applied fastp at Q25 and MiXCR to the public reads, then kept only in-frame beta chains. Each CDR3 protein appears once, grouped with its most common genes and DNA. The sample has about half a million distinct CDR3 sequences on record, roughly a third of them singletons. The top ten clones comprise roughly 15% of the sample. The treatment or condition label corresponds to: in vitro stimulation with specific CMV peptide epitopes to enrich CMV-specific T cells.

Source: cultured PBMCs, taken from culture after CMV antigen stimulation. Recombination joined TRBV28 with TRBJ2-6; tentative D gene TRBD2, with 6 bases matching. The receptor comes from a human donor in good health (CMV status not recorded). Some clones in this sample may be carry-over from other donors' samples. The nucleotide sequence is TGTGCCAGCAGTAGGGCGGGGAACTCTGGGGCCAACGTCCTGACTTTC. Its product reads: CASSRAGNSGANVLTF.